This is a list of T cell receptor beta chains from one sample in a study of blood T cell repertoires in COVID-19. Some clones are missing from TCRdb's copy, which holds only in-frame ones; the method was immunoSEQ multiplex PCR. This table holds roughly 110,000 clones, around 75% found once. Input material: peripheral blood. The receptors stem from a human donor with acute or convalescent COVID-19. The donor label of this sample is uncertain. The CDR3 runs from the conserved cysteine through the conserved F or W. The D gene is left open where the match is weak. A row's size may be missing; if present it is once, few, many or a size class.

J,D,size,V,DNA,CDR3
TRBJ1-6,TRBD1,few,TRBV18,TGTGCCAGCTCCGGACAGGGAGGAGATTCACCCCTCCACTTT,CASSGQGGDSPLHF
TRBJ2-2,TRBD2,.,TRBV7-6,TGTGCCAGCAGCCCTCGGGAGGCCACCGCCACCGGGGAGCTGTTTTTT,CASSPREATATGELFF
TRBJ2-3,.,.,TRBV7-2,TGTGCCAGCAGCACTTGGGCTAGCACAGATACGCAGTATTTT,CASSTWASTDTQYF
TRBJ1-1,.,few,TRBV30,TGTGCCTGGAACCAACGCCGGGGCACTGAAGCTTTCTTT,CAWNQRRGTEAFF
TRBJ1-5,TRBD1,.,TRBV30,TGTGCCTGGAGCCCGGGACAGGGCCTCGGTCAGCCCCAGCATTTT,CAWSPGQGLGQPQHF
TRBJ2-3,.,.,TRBV14,TGTGCCAGCAGCCAAGGTTACTGGAGACAGAGCACAGATACGCAGTATTTT,CASSQGYWRQSTDTQYF
TRBJ2-7,TRBD1,few,TRBV19,TGTGCCAGTAGTATAGAACCGGACAGGGGCTACGAGCAGTACTTC,CASSIEPDRGYEQYF
TRBJ1-1,.,.,TRBV2,TGTGCCAGCAGTGGGCTCCTCTTGAACACTGAAGCTTTCTTT,CASSGLLLNTEAFF
TRBJ2-3,.,few,TRBV5-1,TGCGCCAGCAGCTTGGCCATGGCGGGGGCTGCAGATACGCAGTATTTT,CASSLAMAGAADTQYF
TRBJ1-1,.,many,TRBV4-1,TGCGCCAGCAGGCGGGATGAATTAAGCCGAGAAGCTTTCTTT,CASRRDELSREAFF
TRBJ2-3,TRBD1,.,TRBV10-3,TGTGCCATCAGTGGGGGACAGTCCACAGATACGCAGTATTTT,CAISGGQSTDTQYF
TRBJ2-3,TRBD1,.,TRBV10-1,TGCGCCAGCAGCCCCGGACAGGGGGCAGATACGCAGTATTTT,CASSPGQGADTQYF
TRBJ1-1,.,.,TRBV7-9,TGTGCCAGCGGACGGACAGAAAACACTGAAGCTTTCTTT,CASGRTENTEAFF
TRBJ2-3,TRBD1,.,TRBV19,TGTGCCAGTAGTATCGGACAGGGAGGATTGGATACGCAGTATTTT,CASSIGQGGLDTQYF
TRBJ1-1,.,.,TRBV30,TGTGCCTGGAGTTTTACATGGAACACTGAAGCTTTCTTT,CAWSFTWNTEAFF
TRBJ2-1,TRBD1,.,TRBV9,TGTGCCAGCAGCGTGCTACAGGGGGCAAATGAGCAGTTCTTC,CASSVLQGANEQFF
TRBJ1-1,.,.,TRBV28,TGTGCCAGCAGTTTACCTATGAACACTGAAGCTTTCTTT,CASSLPMNTEAFF
TRBJ2-7,.,many,TRBV30,TGTGCCTGCTCCGGGCCCCGGTTGCGGGGAGAGCAGTACTTC,CACSGPRLRGEQYF
TRBJ1-1,.,.,TRBV5-5,TGTGCCAGCAGCCCGACAGGTTCCGAAGCTTTCTTT,CASSPTGSEAFF
TRBJ2-7,TRBD2,few,TRBV18,TGTGCCAGCTCACCCTTAGCGGGGGACGAGCAGTACTTC,CASSPLAGDEQYF
TRBJ1-2,.,medium-sized,TRBV5-1,TGCGCCAGCAGCCCAGACAGGTACTATGGCTACACCTTC,CASSPDRYYGYTF
TRBJ1-6,.,.,TRBV18,TGTGCCAGCTCACCAAACGCCCGGCGCAGGGTGAATTCACCCCTCCACTTT,CASSPNARRRVNSPLHF
TRBJ2-5,TRBD1,few,TRBV5-1,TGCGCCAGCATGTCCGGGACAGGAATTATAGAGACCCAGTACTTC,CASMSGTGIIETQYF
TRBJ1-2,.,few,TRBV2,TGTGCCAGCAGTGCAGGGCCCAACTATGGCTACACCTTC,CASSAGPNYGYTF
TRBJ1-4,TRBD1,.,TRBV6-1,TGTGCCAGCAGTGAGTACAGGGGAGCTAATGAAAAACTGTTTTTT,CASSEYRGANEKLFF
TRBJ2-3,TRBD2,.,TRBV4-2,TGTGCCAGCAGCCCTTCCGGGGGGGCCAAAGATACGCAGTATTTT,CASSPSGGAKDTQYF
TRBJ1-1,TRBD1,.,TRBV19,TGTGCCAGTAAATACGACAGGGGAAACACTGAAGCTTTCTTT,CASKYDRGNTEAFF
TRBJ1-1,TRBD1,.,TRBV6-5,TGTGCCAGCTGGAGCGGGACAGGGGGCAAAGCTTTCTTT,CASWSGTGGKAFF
TRBJ1-5,TRBD1,.,TRBV2,TGTGCCAGCAGTCGACAGGGAAATCAGCCCCAGCATTTT,CASSRQGNQPQHF
TRBJ1-2,.,.,TRBV28,TGTGCCAGCAGTTTATTTTCAGGGGTCTATGGCTACACCTTC,CASSLFSGVYGYTF
TRBJ2-5,TRBD2,.,TRBV27,TGTGCCAGCAGTCCCGGACTAGCGGGGGGAAGAGAGTACTTC,CASSPGLAGGREYF
TRBJ1-1,.,.,TRBV7-9,TGTGCCCTCCGAGGGGGGGCGGCTGAAGCTTTCTTT,CALRGGAAEAFF
TRBJ2-1,TRBD1,.,TRBV18,TGTGCCAGCTCACCAGGGACAGGGGGCTCCTACAATGAGCAGTTCTTC,CASSPGTGGSYNEQFF